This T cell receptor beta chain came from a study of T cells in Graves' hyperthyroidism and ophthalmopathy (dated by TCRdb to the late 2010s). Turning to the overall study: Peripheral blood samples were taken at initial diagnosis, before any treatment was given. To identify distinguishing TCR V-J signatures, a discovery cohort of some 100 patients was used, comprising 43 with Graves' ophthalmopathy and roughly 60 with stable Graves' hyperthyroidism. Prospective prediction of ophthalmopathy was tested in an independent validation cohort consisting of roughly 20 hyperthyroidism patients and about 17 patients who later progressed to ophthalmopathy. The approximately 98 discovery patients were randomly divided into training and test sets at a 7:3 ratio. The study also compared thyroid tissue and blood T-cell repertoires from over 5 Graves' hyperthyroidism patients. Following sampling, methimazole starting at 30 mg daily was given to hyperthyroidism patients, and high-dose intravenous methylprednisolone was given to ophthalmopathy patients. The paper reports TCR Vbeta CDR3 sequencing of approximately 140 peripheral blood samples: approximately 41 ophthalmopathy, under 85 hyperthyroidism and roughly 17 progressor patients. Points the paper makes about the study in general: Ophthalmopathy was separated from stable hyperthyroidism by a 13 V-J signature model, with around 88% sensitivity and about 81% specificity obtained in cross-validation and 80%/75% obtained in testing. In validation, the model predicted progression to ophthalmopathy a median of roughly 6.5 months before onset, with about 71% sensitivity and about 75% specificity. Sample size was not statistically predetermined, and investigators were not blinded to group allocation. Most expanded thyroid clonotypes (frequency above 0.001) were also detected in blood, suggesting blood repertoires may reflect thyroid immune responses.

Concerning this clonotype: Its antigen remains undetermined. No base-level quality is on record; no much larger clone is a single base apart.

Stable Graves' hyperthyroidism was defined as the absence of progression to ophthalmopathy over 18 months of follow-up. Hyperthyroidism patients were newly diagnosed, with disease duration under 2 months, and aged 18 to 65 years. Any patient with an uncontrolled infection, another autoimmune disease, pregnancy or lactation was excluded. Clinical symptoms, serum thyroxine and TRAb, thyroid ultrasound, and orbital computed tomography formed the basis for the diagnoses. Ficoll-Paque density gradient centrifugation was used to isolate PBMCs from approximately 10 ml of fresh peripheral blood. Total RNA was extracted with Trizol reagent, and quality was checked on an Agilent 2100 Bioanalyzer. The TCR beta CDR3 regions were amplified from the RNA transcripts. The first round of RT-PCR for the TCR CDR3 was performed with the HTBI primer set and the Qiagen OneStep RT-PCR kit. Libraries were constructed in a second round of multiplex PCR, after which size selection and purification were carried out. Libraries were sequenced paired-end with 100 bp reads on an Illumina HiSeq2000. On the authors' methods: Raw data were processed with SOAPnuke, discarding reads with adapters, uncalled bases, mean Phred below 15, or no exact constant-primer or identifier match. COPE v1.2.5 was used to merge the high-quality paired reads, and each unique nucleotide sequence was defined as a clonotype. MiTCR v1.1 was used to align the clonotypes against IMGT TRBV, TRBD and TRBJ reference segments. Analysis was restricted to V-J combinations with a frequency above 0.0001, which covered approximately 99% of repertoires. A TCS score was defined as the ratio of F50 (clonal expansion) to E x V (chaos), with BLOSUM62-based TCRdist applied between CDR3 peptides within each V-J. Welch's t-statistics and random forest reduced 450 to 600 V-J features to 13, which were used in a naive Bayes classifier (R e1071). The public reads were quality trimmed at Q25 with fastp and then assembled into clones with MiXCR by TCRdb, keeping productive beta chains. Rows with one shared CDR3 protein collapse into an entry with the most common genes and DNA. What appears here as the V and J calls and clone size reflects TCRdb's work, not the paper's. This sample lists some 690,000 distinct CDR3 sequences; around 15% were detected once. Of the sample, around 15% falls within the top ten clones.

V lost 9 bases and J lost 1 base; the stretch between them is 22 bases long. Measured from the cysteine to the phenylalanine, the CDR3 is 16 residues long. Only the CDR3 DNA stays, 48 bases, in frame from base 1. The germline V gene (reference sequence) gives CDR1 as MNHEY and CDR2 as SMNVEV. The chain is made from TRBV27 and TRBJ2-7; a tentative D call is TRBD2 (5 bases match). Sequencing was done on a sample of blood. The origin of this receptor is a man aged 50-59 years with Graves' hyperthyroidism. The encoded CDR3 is CARMDHMEALSYEQYF. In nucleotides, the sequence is TGTGCCAGGATGGACCATATGGAGGCTTTATCCTACGAGCAGTACTTC.